Described below is a single T cell receptor (beta chain) sequence and its context. Its antigen remains unknown. The donors were part of the roughly 120-subject validation cohort, which stood apart from the approximately 670-subject first cohort. Germline lookup yields CDR1 SGHAT and CDR2 FQNNGV. Losses at the gene ends were 4 bases for V and 0 bases for J; bases not matched to a gene: 14. This CDR3 contains 18 residues. This record belongs to a study of cytomegalovirus exposure and HLA in healthy donors. Study-level results: Cytomegalovirus-associated status was assigned to approximately 160 TCR beta chains. Using the classifier, cytomegalovirus status was reportedly diagnosed with high specificity and sensitivity. Whilst most TCR sequences proved rare, a subset of public TCRs occurred across many donors.

Clones were read by immunoSEQ multiplex PCR, and TCRdb kept only the in-frame ones, dropping some. The table shows over 75,000 clones, with approximately 91% occurring only once. The sequence was collected from a man aged 25 to 40 in good health and CMV-seronegative. The chain uses TRBV11-2 and TRBJ1-2; 7 nucleotides match TRBD1. Sequencing input: PBMCs. This CDR3 is CASSSMVGGGRSNYGYTF. In DNA, the CDR3 is TGTGCCAGCAGCTCCATGGTAGGAGGGGGCCGTTCTAACTATGGCTACACCTTC.